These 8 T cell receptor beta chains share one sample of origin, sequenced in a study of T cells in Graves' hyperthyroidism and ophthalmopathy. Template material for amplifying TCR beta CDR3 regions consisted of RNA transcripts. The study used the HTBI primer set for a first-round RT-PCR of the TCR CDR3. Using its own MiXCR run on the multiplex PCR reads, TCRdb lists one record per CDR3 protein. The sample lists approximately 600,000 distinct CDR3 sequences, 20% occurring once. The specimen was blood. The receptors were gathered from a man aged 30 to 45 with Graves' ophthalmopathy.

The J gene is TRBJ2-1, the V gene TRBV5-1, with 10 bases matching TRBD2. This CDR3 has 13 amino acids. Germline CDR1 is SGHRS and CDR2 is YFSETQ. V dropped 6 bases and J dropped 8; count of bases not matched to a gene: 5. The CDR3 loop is CASKGLASDEQFF. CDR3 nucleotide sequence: TGCGCCAGCAAGGGACTAGCGAGCGATGAGCAGTTCTTC.

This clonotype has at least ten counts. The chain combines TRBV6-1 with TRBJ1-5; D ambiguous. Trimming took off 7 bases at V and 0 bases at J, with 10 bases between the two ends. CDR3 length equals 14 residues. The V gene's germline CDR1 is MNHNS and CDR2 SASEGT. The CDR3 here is CASTKDYSNQPQHF. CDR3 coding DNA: TGTGCCAGCACCAAGGACTATAGCAATCAGCCCCAGCATTTT.

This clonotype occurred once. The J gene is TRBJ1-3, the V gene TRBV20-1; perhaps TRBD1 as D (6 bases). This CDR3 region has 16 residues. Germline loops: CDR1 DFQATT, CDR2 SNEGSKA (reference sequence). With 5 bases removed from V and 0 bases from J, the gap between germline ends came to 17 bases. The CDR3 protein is CSAWGGGGHSGNTIYF. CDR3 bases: TGCAGTGCTTGGGGGGGGGGGGGCCACTCTGGAAACACCATATATTTT.

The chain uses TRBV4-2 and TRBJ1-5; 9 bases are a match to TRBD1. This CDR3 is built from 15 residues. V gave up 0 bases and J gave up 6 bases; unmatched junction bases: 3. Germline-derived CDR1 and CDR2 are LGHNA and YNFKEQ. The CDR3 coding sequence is TGTGCCAGCAGCCAAGAGGGACAGGGAATTCAGCCCCAGCATTTT. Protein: CASSQEGQGIQPQHF.

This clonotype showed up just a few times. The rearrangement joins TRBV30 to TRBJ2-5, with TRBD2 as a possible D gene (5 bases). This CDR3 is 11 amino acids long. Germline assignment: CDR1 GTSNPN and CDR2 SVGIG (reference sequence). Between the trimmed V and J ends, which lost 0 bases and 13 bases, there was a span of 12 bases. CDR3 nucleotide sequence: TGTGCCTGGAGTGTACTAGGACGGGGGTACTTC. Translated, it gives CAWSVLGRGYF.

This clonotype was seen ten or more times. The CDR3 sequence: CASSPGGYTQYF. The CDR3, as DNA: TGTGCCAGCAGCCCCGGGGGATATACGCAGTATTTT. The chain has TRBV3-1 and TRBJ2-3, with a tentative D call TRBD2 (6 bases). In germline, CDR1 is LGHDT, CDR2 YNNKEL (reference sequence). V dropped 4 bases and J dropped 7 bases, with 9 bases sitting between them. This CDR3 region has 12 residues.

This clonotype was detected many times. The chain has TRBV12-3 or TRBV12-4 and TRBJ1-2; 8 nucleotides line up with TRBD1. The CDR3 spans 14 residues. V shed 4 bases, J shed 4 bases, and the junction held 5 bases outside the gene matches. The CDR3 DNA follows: TGTGCCAGCAGTTCAGGGGGCCGGGGCTATGGCTACACCTTC. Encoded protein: CASSSGGRGYGYTF.

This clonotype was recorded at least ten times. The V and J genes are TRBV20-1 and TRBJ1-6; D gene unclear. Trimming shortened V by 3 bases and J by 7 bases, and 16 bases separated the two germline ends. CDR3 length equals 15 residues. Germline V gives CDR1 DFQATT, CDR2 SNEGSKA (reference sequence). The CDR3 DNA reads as TGCAGTGCTAGTGATCAGAGACTCAGGAATTCACCCCTCCACTTT. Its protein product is CSASDQRLRNSPLHF.